What follows is one T cell receptor beta chain and its context. Its antigen is unknown. One end of the junction fails to match germline, which may point to a read error. This specimen belongs to a study of blood T cells in healthy people across ages. Points from the study as a whole: With donor CMV status unknown, expanded clonotype changes were possibly confounded.

CDR3 length equals 16 residues. CDR1 and CDR2 from the germline V gene are SGHAT and FQDESV (reference sequence). The donors, healthy Caucasians from Russia, were aged roughly 6 to 100. A second PCR, run for roughly 7 to 12 cycles, used a sample-barcoded 5' primer plus a J-beta primer mix. Each CDR3 protein is one row after TCRdb ran MiXCR on the 5' RACE reads. The table records roughly 650,000 distinct CDR3 sequences, roughly 32% of them present only once. The sample was blood. The sequence derives from an elderly woman in good health. This chain links TRBV11-1 with TRBJ2-5; tentative D call: TRBD2 (5 bases). The DNA for the CDR3 is TGTGCCGGCAGCCCGAGGGTGGCCCTACACCAAGAGACCCAGTACTTC. The encoded protein is CAGSPRVALHQETQYF.